This is a list of T cell receptor beta chains from one sample in a study of T cell responses to AZD1222 COVID-19 vaccine. Method: immunoSEQ multiplex PCR; TCRdb's copy keeps in-frame clones and lacks some. The sample yields 130,000 to 150,000 clones, roughly 90% seen once. Source: peripheral blood, taken on day 0 of AZD1222 vaccination. The receptors were gathered from an adult in good health. The CDR3 runs from the conserved cysteine through the conserved F or W. A D gene is named only where the DNA matches it firmly. Not all rows give a size; the values are once, few, many and, for expanded clones, a class.

>TRBD1|TRBV30|TRBJ1-2|few
CAWHRDRGSGYGYTF
TGTGCCTGGCACCGGGACAGGGGGAGCGGCTATGGCTACACCTTC
>TRBD1|TRBV7-9|TRBJ2-2|NA
CASSLRQGYHTGELFF
TGTGCCAGCAGTTTGAGACAGGGGTATCACACCGGGGAGCTGTTTTTT
>TRBD2|TRBV6-5|TRBJ2-3|once
CASSYTRGGPGDTQYF
TGTGCCAGCAGTTACACGAGGGGAGGGCCAGGGGATACGCAGTATTTT
>NA|TRBV7-9|TRBJ1-1|NA
CASSLLHTEAFF
TGTGCCAGCAGCTTACTACACACTGAAGCTTTCTTT
>NA|TRBV11-3|TRBJ2-1|NA
CASSLERGEQFF
TGTGCCAGCAGCCTAGAGAGAGGTGAGCAGTTCTTC
>TRBD1|TRBV11-2|TRBJ1-4|NA
CASSPGQRNEKLFF
TGTGCCAGCAGCCCGGGACAGAGAAATGAAAAACTGTTTTTT
>NA|TRBV2|TRBJ1-2|NA
CASKSEYGYTF
TGTGCCAGCAAATCGGAGTATGGCTACACCTTC
>TRBD1|TRBV10-3|TRBJ2-2|NA
CAIRQGANTGELFF
TGTGCCATCAGACAGGGGGCGAACACCGGGGAGCTGTTTTTT
>TRBD2|TRBV7-3|TRBJ2-3|NA
CASSLGGRAGTDTQYF
TGTGCCAGCAGCCTGGGCGGGAGGGCCGGCACAGATACGCAGTATTTT
>NA|TRBV5-6|TRBJ2-7|NA
CASSFRQFYEQYF
TGTGCCAGCAGCTTCAGACAATTCTACGAGCAGTACTTC
>NA|TRBV5-1|TRBJ1-1|NA
CASIQGGTNTEAFF
TGCGCCAGCATCCAGGGTGGAACGAACACTGAAGCTTTCTTT
>NA|TRBV14|TRBJ2-7|NA
CASSQEVWESEGVGEQYF
TGTGCCAGCAGCCAAGAAGTGTGGGAAAGTGAAGGAGTGGGGGAGCAGTACTTC
>NA|TRBV7-3|TRBJ2-1|NA
CASSLDGNSYNEQFF
TGTGCCAGCAGCTTAGACGGGAACTCCTACAATGAGCAGTTCTTC
>NA|TRBV5-4|TRBJ2-1|NA
CASSLDGSGDVAYNEQFF
TGTGCCAGCAGCTTGGACGGTAGCGGAGATGTCGCCTACAATGAGCAGTTCTTC
>NA|TRBV9|TRBJ1-1|NA
CASSPTVWGVDDEAFF
TGTGCCAGCAGCCCTACTGTGTGGGGAGTAGACGATGAAGCTTTCTTT
>NA|TRBV11-2|TRBJ1-1|NA
CASSLVRANTEAFF
TGTGCCAGCAGCTTAGTCCGGGCGAACACTGAAGCTTTCTTT
>NA|TRBV7-9|TRBJ2-3|NA
CASSLVADTQYF
TGTGCCAGCAGCTTGGTCGCAGATACGCAGTATTTT
>NA|TRBV2|TRBJ2-1|NA
CASSEDAWGRAISYNEQFF
TGTGCCAGCAGTGAAGACGCGTGGGGGCGGGCGATCTCCTACAATGAGCAGTTCTTC
>NA|TRBV14|TRBJ1-2|NA
CASSQLYPLYGYTF
TGTGCCAGCAGCCAACTATACCCCCTCTATGGCTACACCTTC
>NA|TRBV3-1/TRBV3-2|TRBJ2-5|NA
CASSLLLQETQYF
TGTGCCAGCAGCCTTCTGCTACAAGAGACCCAGTACTTC
>NA|TRBV10-3|TRBJ1-2|NA
CAISGIRNYGYTF
TGTGCCATCAGTGGGATTCGTAACTATGGCTACACCTTC
>TRBD1|TRBV27|TRBJ1-5|NA
CASSFQGAHQPQHF
TGTGCCAGCAGTTTTCAGGGGGCTCATCAGCCCCAGCATTTT
>NA|TRBV11-2|TRBJ2-7|NA
CASSLGGVLGYEQYF
TGTGCCAGCAGCTTAGGTGGCGTTCTGGGTTACGAGCAGTACTTC
>NA|TRBV6-5|TRBJ2-7|few
CASSYSAFGAYEQYF
TGTGCCAGCAGTTACTCCGCTTTTGGGGCCTACGAGCAGTACTTC
>NA|TRBV10-3|TRBJ2-5|once
CAIRGSDGTQETQYF
TGTGCCATCAGGGGCTCGGACGGCACCCAAGAGACCCAGTACTTC
>NA|TRBV18|TRBJ1-5|NA
CASSPTAPNSNQPQHF
TGTGCCAGCTCACCAACAGCTCCTAATAGCAATCAGCCCCAGCATTTT
>NA|TRBV6-5|TRBJ1-2|NA
CASSPDGNYGYTF
TGTGCCAGCAGTCCGGACGGGAACTATGGCTACACCTTC
>NA|TRBV6-1|TRBJ1-1|NA
CASSESSGQPTEAFF
TGTGCCAGCAGTGAAAGTTCTGGACAGCCCACTGAAGCTTTCTTT
>NA|TRBV19|TRBJ1-1|NA
CASSIRGNTEAFF
TGTGCCAGTAGTATAAGGGGGAACACTGAAGCTTTCTTT
>TRBD1|TRBV11-2|TRBJ1-6|NA
CASSSDRVNSPLHF
TGTGCCAGCAGCTCCGACAGGGTTAATTCACCCCTCCACTTT
>NA|TRBV11-1|TRBJ1-2|once
CASSRTLVGGYTF
TGTGCCAGCAGCCGGACCCTGGTCGGTGGCTACACCTTC
>NA|TRBV5-4|TRBJ2-3|NA
CASSLTELTDTQYF
TGTGCCAGCAGCTTGACAGAGCTCACAGATACGCAGTATTTT
>TRBD1|TRBV27|TRBJ1-5|NA
CASSQGQGGNQPQHF
TGTGCCAGCAGTCAAGGACAGGGGGGCAATCAGCCCCAGCATTTT
>NA|TRBV19|TRBJ2-1|NA
CASSRSGVGSPNEQFF
TGTGCCAGTAGTCGATCAGGGGTAGGATCGCCCAATGAGCAGTTCTTC
>NA|TRBV5-1|TRBJ1-6|NA
CASSFDGRGSPLHF
TGCGCCAGCAGCTTTGACGGGAGGGGGTCACCCCTCCACTTT
>NA|TRBV5-1|TRBJ1-6|NA
CASSTREGGNSPLHF
TGCGCCAGCAGCACCCGCGAGGGGGGGAATTCACCCCTCCACTTT
>NA|TRBV5-4|TRBJ2-2|NA
CASSYAAAGELFF
TGTGCCAGCAGCTACGCGGCCGCCGGGGAGCTGTTTTTT
>NA|TRBV5-1|TRBJ2-5|NA
CASRENQETQYF
TGCGCCAGCAGGGAGAACCAAGAGACCCAGTACTTC
>NA|TRBV3-1/TRBV3-2|TRBJ1-1|NA
CASSQGGQAFF
TGTGCCAGCAGCCAAGGGGGCCAAGCTTTCTTT
>TRBD1|TRBV7-3|TRBJ2-2|NA
CASSLWDRGTGELFF
TGTGCCAGCAGCTTGTGGGACAGGGGAACCGGGGAGCTGTTTTTT
>NA|TRBV18|TRBJ2-7|once
CASSPQSRARLTYEQYF
TGTGCCAGCTCACCACAAAGCAGGGCGCGTCTAACCTACGAGCAGTACTTC
>NA|TRBV5-4|TRBJ2-5|NA
CASSAQETQYF
TGTGCCAGCAGCGCCCAAGAGACCCAGTACTTC
>NA|TRBV2|TRBJ2-7|NA
CASKGGSSSYEQYF
TGTGCCAGCAAGGGTGGGTCTAGTTCCTACGAGCAGTACTTC
>NA|TRBV9|TRBJ2-7|NA
CASSEGGGWSYEQYF
TGTGCCAGCAGCGAGGGGGGCGGGTGGTCCTACGAGCAGTACTTC
>NA|TRBV10-3|TRBJ1-1|NA
CAIRPPGDTEAFF
TGTGCCATCAGGCCCCCTGGGGACACTGAAGCTTTCTTT